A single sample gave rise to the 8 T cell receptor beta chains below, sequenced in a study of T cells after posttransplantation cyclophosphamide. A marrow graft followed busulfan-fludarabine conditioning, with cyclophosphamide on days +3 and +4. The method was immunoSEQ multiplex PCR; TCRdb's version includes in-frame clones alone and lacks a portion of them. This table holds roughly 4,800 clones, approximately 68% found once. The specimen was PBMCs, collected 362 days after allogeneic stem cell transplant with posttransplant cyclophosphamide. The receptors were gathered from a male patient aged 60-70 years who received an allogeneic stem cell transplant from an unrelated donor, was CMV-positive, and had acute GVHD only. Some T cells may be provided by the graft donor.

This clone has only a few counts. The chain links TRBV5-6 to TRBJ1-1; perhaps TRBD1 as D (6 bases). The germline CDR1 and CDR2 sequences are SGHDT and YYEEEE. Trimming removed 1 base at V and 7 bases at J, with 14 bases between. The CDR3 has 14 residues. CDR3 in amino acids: CASSLTGTKGEAFF. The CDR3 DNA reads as TGTGCCAGCAGCTTGACAGGGACTAAAGGTGAAGCTTTCTTT. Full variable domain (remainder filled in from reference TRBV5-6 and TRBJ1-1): DAGVTQSPTHLIKTRGQQVTLRCSPKSGHDTVSWYQQALGQGPQFIFQYYEEEERQRGNFPDRFSGHQFPNYSSELNVNALLLGDSALYLCASSLTGTKGEAFFGQGTRLTVV.

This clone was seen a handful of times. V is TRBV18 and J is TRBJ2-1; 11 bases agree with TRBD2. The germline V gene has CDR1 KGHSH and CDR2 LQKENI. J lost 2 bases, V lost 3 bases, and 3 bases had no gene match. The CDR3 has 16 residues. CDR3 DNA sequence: TGTGCCAGCTCACCGTTTAGCGGGAGGGCCTACAATGAGCAGTTCTTC. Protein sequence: CASSPFSGRAYNEQFF.

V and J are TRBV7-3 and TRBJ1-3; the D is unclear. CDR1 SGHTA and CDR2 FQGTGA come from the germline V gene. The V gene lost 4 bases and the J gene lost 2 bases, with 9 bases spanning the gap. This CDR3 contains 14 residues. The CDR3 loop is CASSSSGPGNTIYF. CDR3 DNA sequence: TGTGCCAGCAGCTCTTCTGGCCCTGGAAACACCATATATTTT.

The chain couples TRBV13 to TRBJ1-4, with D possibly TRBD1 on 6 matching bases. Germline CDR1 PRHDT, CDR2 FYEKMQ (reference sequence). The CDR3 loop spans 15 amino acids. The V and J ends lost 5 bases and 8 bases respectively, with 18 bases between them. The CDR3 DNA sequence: TGTGCCAGCAGCCGCAGGGGAGAGGTGGTAGAAAAACTGTTTTTT. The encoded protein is CASSRRGEVVEKLFF.

CDR3: CASSQLPADTQYF. The CDR3 bases are TGTGCCAGCAGCCAACTTCCAGCAGATACGCAGTATTTT. The chain combines TRBV4-2 with TRBJ2-3; D is ambiguous. Germline CDR1 LGHNA, CDR2 YNFKEQ. The V end lost 2 bases, the J end lost 4 bases, and 7 bases lay between the germline ends. The CDR3 has 13 amino acids.

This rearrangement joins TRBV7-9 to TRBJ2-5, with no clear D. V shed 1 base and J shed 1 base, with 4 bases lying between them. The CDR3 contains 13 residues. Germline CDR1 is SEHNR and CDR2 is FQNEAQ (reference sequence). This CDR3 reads CASSLVVQETQYF. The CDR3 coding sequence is TGTGCCAGCAGCTTAGTCGTCCAAGAGACCCAGTACTTC.

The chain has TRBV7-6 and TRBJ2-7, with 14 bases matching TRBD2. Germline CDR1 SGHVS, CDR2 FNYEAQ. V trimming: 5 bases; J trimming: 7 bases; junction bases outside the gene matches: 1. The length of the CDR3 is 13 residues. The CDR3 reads CASSRLAGGEQYF. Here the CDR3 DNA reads TGTGCCAGCAGCAGACTAGCGGGAGGGGAGCAGTACTTC.

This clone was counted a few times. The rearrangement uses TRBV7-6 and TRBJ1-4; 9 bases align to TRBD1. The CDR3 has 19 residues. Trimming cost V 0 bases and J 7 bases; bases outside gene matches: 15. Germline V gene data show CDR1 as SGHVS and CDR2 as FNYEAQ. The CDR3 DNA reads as TGTGCCAGCAGCTTAGCACTTCCACTTACAGGGGGCGCAAGTGAAAAACTGTTTTTT. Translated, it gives CASSLALPLTGGASEKLFF.